Each of the 22 T cell receptor beta chains below was sequenced from the same sample in a study of PD-1 blockade in classical Hodgkin lymphoma. Some clones are missing from TCRdb's copy, which holds only in-frame ones; the method was immunoSEQ multiplex PCR. The sample has tens of thousands of clones; roughly 71% are singletons. Every patient experienced relapse after autologous stem cell transplantation, and brentuximab vedotin exposure varied. The sequencing here drew on peripheral blood mononuclear cells (PBMCs), taken before the second cycle of nivolumab. The origin of the receptors is a human donor with classical Hodgkin lymphoma.

J is TRBJ1-5 and V is TRBV19; 10 positions match TRBD1. The CDR3 consists of 16 residues. In germline, CDR1 is LNHDA, CDR2 SQIVND (reference sequence). V lost 3 bases to trimming and J lost 5 bases; unmatched junction nucleotides: 7. The chain's CDR3 is CASSILGQGMYQPQHF. The CDR3 nucleotides are TGTGCCAGTAGTATCCTGGGACAGGGGATGTATCAGCCCCAGCATTTT. Full variable domain (missing parts from reference TRBV19 and TRBJ1-5): DGGITQSPKYLFRKEGQNVTLSCEQNLNHDAMYWYRQDPGQGLRLIYYSQIVNDFQKGDIAEGYSVSREKKESFPLTVTSAQKNPTAFYLCASSILGQGMYQPQHFGDGTRLSIL.

Sample share makes this clone large. The genes are TRBV28 and TRBJ1-6; possibly TRBD1 for D (6 bases). The V end lost 9 bases, the J end lost 13 bases, and 25 bases lay between the germline ends. Per germline, CDR1 MDHEN and CDR2 SYDVKM. CDR3 length: 15 residues. The CDR3 region is CASIPTGGWVSPLHF. CDR3 sequence (DNA): TGTGCCAGTATCCCAACTGGGGGCTGGGTTTCGCCCCTCCACTTT.

A single count supports this clone. The V and J genes are TRBV15 and TRBJ2-1; 9 bases match TRBD2. CDR1 and CDR2 (germline): LNHNV, YYDKDF (reference sequence). There are 13 residues in the CDR3. With V trimmed by 8 bases and J by 6 bases, 5 bases remained unmatched. CDR3 DNA: TGTGCCACCGCGGGGGGGCAGCGCAATGAGCAGTTCTTC. It codes for CATAGGQRNEQFF.

The J gene is TRBJ1-1, the V gene TRBV18; unclear D gene. The germline V and J ends were trimmed by 0 bases and 1 base, with 9 bases remaining between them. The germline gives CDR1 KGHSH, CDR2 LQKENI. This CDR3 is 15 amino acids long. The CDR3 spells CASSPPAQKNTEAFF. The CDR3 DNA follows: TGTGCCAGCTCACCACCAGCACAGAAGAACACTGAAGCTTTCTTT.

The chain carries TRBV4-1 and TRBJ2-3; 15 bases agree with TRBD2. The CDR3 runs to 20 residues. With V trimmed by 1 base and J by 0 bases, 8 bases remained unmatched. From germline, CDR1 is MGHRA and CDR2 YSYEKL. CDR3 residues: CASSQGLGLAGGPSTDTQYF. For the CDR3, the DNA is TGCGCCAGCAGCCAAGGCCTGGGACTAGCGGGGGGTCCTAGCACAGATACGCAGTATTTT.

The rearrangement links TRBV18 to TRBJ1-2; perhaps TRBD1 as D (6 bases). Trimming took 3 bases from V and 8 from J, leaving 16 bases between them. The CDR3 totals 14 residues. Germline CDR1 reads KGHSH; CDR2 reads LQKENI. The CDR3 nucleotides are TGTGCCAGCTCACCTACCGGGACACTGTCCGGCTACACCTTC. It yields the protein CASSPTGTLSGYTF.

The chain links TRBV19 to TRBJ1-5; TRBD1 might be the D (6 bases). The CDR3 runs 16 residues. Germline CDR1 and CDR2: LNHDA and SQIVND (reference sequence). V was clipped by 6 bases and J by 3 bases, with 18 bases between them. CDR3: CASSDRSGLINQPQHF. As DNA, the CDR3 is TGTGCCAGTAGCGACAGGTCGGGACTGATCAATCAGCCCCAGCATTTT. The full variable domain, rest sourced from reference TRBV19 and TRBJ1-5, is DGGITQSPKYLFRKEGQNVTLSCEQNLNHDAMYWYRQDPGQGLRLIYYSQIVNDFQKGDIAEGYSVSREKKESFPLTVTSAQKNPTAFYLCASSDRSGLINQPQHFGDGTRLSIL.

The chain links TRBV21-1 to TRBJ2-5; the listed D gene, TRBD1, was not tested against the DNA. TRBV21-1 corresponds to a pseudogene. The CDR3 is 14 residues long. CDR3 nucleotide sequence: TGTGCCAGCAGCATAACAGGGATGGAAGAGACCCAGTACTTC. Protein: CASSITGMEETQYF.

This chain uses TRBV15 with TRBJ1-1; D possibly corresponds to TRBD1 (5 bases). This CDR3 has 14 residues. V dropped 0 bases and J dropped 0 bases, with 5 bases sitting between them. CDR1 LNHNV and CDR2 YYDKDF come from the germline V gene (reference sequence). CDR3 residues: CATSRDRVNTEAFF. CDR3 sequence (DNA): TGTGCCACCAGCAGAGACAGGGTGAACACTGAAGCTTTCTTT.

The chain links TRBV10-1 to TRBJ1-3; possibly TRBD1 for D (6 bases). The ends were cut back, 4 bases at V and 1 base at J, with 8 bases in the middle. The germline V gene encodes CDR1 WNHNN and CDR2 SYGVQD (reference sequence). CDR3 length: 14 amino acids. The CDR3 DNA sequence: TGCGCCAGCAGTGCAGGGGTATCTGGAAACACCATATATTTT. Translated, it gives CASSAGVSGNTIYF.

This clone was counted many times. V and J are TRBV28 and TRBJ1-2; D perhaps matches TRBD1 (6 bases). The CDR3 has 14 amino acids. Trimming took 5 bases from V and 2 from J, leaving 12 bases between them. CDR1 MDHEN and CDR2 SYDVKM come from the germline V gene. The chain's CDR3 is CASSRLGGNYGYTF. The CDR3 coding sequence is TGTGCCAGCAGTAGACTAGGGGGGAACTATGGCTACACCTTC.

The chain couples TRBV10-3 to TRBJ2-5; D may be TRBD1 (5 bases). The tail of the sequence fits TRBJ2-7 better, so the J call may be wrong. The CDR3 totals 14 residues. In germline, CDR1 is ENHRY, CDR2 SYGVKD. CDR3 loop: CAIRGPTADYEQYF. CDR3 nucleotides: TGTGCCATCAGGGGTCCGACAGCCGACTACGAGCAGTACTTC.

The chain uses TRBV30 and TRBJ2-1; TRBD2 agrees at 15 bases. The germline gives CDR1 GTSNPN, CDR2 SVGIG (reference sequence). The CDR3 has 19 residues. The V segment lost 2 bases and the J segment 9 bases; nucleotides outside the gene matches: 17. CDR3 DNA: TGTGCCTGGAGTTCCACTCCCGGACTAGCGGGAGGGGTGCGCGGTGAGCAGTTCTTC. Translated: CAWSSTPGLAGGVRGEQFF.

The V gene is TRBV5-1, the J gene TRBJ1-1; D ambiguous. The V end was cut by 4 bases, the J end by 0 bases, with 10 bases between. The CDR3 runs 14 residues. Germline-derived CDR1 and CDR2 are SGHRS and YFSETQ. CDR3 nucleotides: TGCGCCAGCAGCGCCAGAGGCATGAACACTGAAGCTTTCTTT. This gives the protein CASSARGMNTEAFF.

This chain connects TRBV11-2 to TRBJ2-7, with 10 bases matching TRBD2. This CDR3 is built from 16 residues. Per germline, CDR1 SGHAT and CDR2 FQNNGV. V lost 2 bases and J lost 10; bases outside the gene matches: 14. The CDR3 reads CASSLSLAGILGIQYF. The DNA of the CDR3 is TGTGCCAGCAGCTTATCACTAGCGGGGATACTGGGGATACAGTACTTC.

The gene calls are TRBV28 and TRBJ2-3; 8 positions match TRBD1. This CDR3 is 15 amino acids long. V was pared by 5 bases and J by 4 bases, with 8 bases of the junction left unmatched. Germline CDR1 reads MDHEN; CDR2 reads SYDVKM. Here the CDR3 DNA reads TGTGCCAGCAGTCGCCGGGACAGGAGAGCAGATACGCAGTATTTT. Its protein is CASSRRDRRADTQYF.

The V call is TRBV9, the J call TRBJ2-2; TRBD2 agrees at 9 bases. The CDR3 has 15 amino acids. The germline gives CDR1 SGDLS, CDR2 YYNGEE. V was clipped by 3 bases and J by 1 base; unmatched bases: 1. This CDR3 is CASSETSGNTGELFF. In DNA form, the CDR3 reads TGTGCCAGCAGCGAGACTAGCGGGAACACCGGGGAGCTGTTTTTT.

The chain is built from TRBV6-5 and TRBJ2-7; D is uncertain. The CDR3 runs 16 residues. V was cut by 2 bases and J by 6 bases, with 20 bases left in between. CDR1 MNHEY and CDR2 SVGAGI come from the germline V gene. As DNA, the CDR3 is TGTGCCAGCAGTTACGCGAGGTTCACGCCCCTAGGCGAGCAGTACTTC. Its translation: CASSYARFTPLGEQYF.

This clone has only one observation. The chain combines TRBV6-5 with TRBJ1-1; D unresolved. Germline V gene lookup returns CDR1 MNHEY and CDR2 SVGAGI. Trimming took 2 bases from V and 1 from J, leaving 5 bases between them. This CDR3 has 13 residues. The CDR3 here is CASSYGQNTEAFF. CDR3 nucleotide sequence: TGTGCCAGCAGTTACGGGCAGAACACTGAAGCTTTCTTT.

The chain joins TRBV29-1 to TRBJ2-4; 7 nucleotides align to TRBD2. The CDR3 sequence is 13 residues long. V lost 6 bases to trimming and J lost 6 bases; unmatched junction nucleotides: 8. Germline V gives CDR1 SQVTM, CDR2 ANQGSEA. This CDR3 reads CSVGWGGGNIQYF. The CDR3 nucleotides read TGCAGCGTCGGGTGGGGGGGTGGAAACATTCAGTACTTC.

By frequency in the sample, this clone is medium-sized. The chain employs TRBV27 and TRBJ1-6; perhaps TRBD1 as D (5 bases). Germline V gene data show CDR1 as MNHEY and CDR2 as SMNVEV (reference sequence). Deletions cut 0 bases from V and 8 bases from J, with 14 bases between. This CDR3 has 16 amino acids. The CDR3 reads CASSLSWGTRDSPLHF. The CDR3 bases are TGTGCCAGCAGTTTATCGTGGGGGACGAGAGATTCACCCCTCCACTTT.

This sequence joins TRBV28 and TRBJ2-1; 8 bases align to TRBD1. V was pared by 4 bases and J by 0 bases, with 2 bases of the junction left unmatched. Germline V gene lookup returns CDR1 MDHEN and CDR2 SYDVKM. There are 15 residues in the CDR3. The CDR3 reads CASSYTGGSYNEQFF. The CDR3 DNA is TGTGCCAGCAGTTATACAGGGGGCTCCTACAATGAGCAGTTCTTC.